This T cell receptor (beta chain) was recovered during a study of radiation and T cells in renal cell carcinoma. General study results and limits: No pretreatment tumor biopsies were available for baseline clonotypes.

The data were produced by immunoSEQ multiplex PCR, yet TCRdb's version contains in-frame clones alone and is incomplete. The sample contains roughly 130,000 clones, 80% to 90% of which appear only once. The time point denotes: blood 2 weeks post-SBRT. Treatment given: 15 Gy SBRT to primary tumor, nephrectomy 4 weeks later. Regarding this clone: What it recognizes is unknown.

The TCR sequence derives from a woman aged 55 to 70 with renal cell carcinoma. The source was blood, collected from a patient whose treatment included radiotherapy and nephrectomy.

CDR3 sequence reads: CASSPSAGADGELFF. DNA of the CDR3: TGTGCCAGCAGCCCGTCAGCAGGGGCGGACGGGGAGCTGTTTTTT. V and J are TRBV5-5 and TRBJ2-2; D perhaps matches TRBD1 (6 bases). There are 15 residues in the CDR3. Trimming cost V 4 bases and J 7 bases, with 17 bases left between them. Germline CDR1 reads SGHKS; CDR2 reads YYEKEE (reference sequence).